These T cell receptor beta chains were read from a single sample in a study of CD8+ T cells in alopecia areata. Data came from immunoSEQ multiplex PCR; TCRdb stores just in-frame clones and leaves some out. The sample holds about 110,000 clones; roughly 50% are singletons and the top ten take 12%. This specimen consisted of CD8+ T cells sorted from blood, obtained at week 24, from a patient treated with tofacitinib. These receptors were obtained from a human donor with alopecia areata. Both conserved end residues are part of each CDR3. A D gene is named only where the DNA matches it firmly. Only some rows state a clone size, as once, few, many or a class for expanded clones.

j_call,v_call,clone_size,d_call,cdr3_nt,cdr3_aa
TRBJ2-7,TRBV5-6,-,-,TGTGCCAGCAGCTTAGAGTCCTACGAGCAGTACTTC,CASSLESYEQYF
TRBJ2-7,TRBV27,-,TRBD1,TGTGCCAGCAGTCCCAGACAGGGGGGTTACGAGCAGTACTTC,CASSPRQGGYEQYF
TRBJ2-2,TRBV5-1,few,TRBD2,TGCGCCAGCAGCCAGGGACTAGCGGTCCTCGGCACCGGGGAGCTGTTTTTT,CASSQGLAVLGTGELFF
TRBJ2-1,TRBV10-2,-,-,TGCGCCAGCAAGGGGGGGGCAAATGAGCAGTTCTTC,CASKGGANEQFF
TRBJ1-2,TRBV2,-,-,TGTGCCAGCAGTGAAAACAGGATGTATAACTATGGCTACACCTTC,CASSENRMYNYGYTF
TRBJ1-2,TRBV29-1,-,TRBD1,TGCAGCGTGGACAGGGATGGCGGTGGCTACACCTTC,CSVDRDGGGYTF
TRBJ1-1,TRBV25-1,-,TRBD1,TGTGCCAGCAGTCTCACAGGGGACACTGAAGCTTTCTTT,CASSLTGDTEAFF
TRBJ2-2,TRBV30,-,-,TGTGCCTATACAGGAGTATCGAACACCGGGGAGCTGTTTTTT,CAYTGVSNTGELFF
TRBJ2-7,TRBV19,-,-,TGTGCCAGTAGTTTTTCAGGGATGGACGAGCAGTACTTC,CASSFSGMDEQYF
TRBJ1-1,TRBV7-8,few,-,TGTGCCAGCAGCCTAATGACGTCCGAGAACACTGAAGCTTTCTTT,CASSLMTSENTEAFF
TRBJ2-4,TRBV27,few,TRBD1,TGTGCCAGCAGTCTGGACAGGGGGTCTACCATTCAGTACTTC,CASSLDRGSTIQYF
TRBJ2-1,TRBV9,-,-,TGTGCCAGCAGCGTAGGAGGTCTAACCAATGAGCAGTTCTTC,CASSVGGLTNEQFF
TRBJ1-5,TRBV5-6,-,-,TGTGCCAGCAGCTTCGGAGGGGACAATCAGCCCCAGCATTTT,CASSFGGDNQPQHF
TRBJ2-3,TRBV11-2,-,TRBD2,TGTGCCAGCACCGCCGGCGGGGGTCCTAGCACAGATACGCAGTATTTT,CASTAGGGPSTDTQYF
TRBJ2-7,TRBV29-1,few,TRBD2,TGCAGCGTTGAAGATCGGCAGGGGACTAGCGGCTACGAGCAGTACTTC,CSVEDRQGTSGYEQYF
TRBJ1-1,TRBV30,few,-,TGTGCCTCCCATTTCATGGGTGAAGCTTTCTTT,CASHFMGEAFF
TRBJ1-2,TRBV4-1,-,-,TGCGCCAGCAGCCAAGATCGAGGAGTTGATGGCTACACCTTC,CASSQDRGVDGYTF
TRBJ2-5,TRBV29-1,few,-,TGCAGCGTTGAAGATCTTATGGTGGGTAGAGAGACCCAGTACTTC,CSVEDLMVGRETQYF
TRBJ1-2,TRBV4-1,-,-,TGCGCCAGCAGCCCACCGGGCCCCGGGGGTGGCTACACCTTC,CASSPPGPGGGYTF
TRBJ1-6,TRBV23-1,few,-,TGCGCCAGCAGTCTAAGGGATCGAGCCACGGAGGGCTCACCCCTCCACTTT,CASSLRDRATEGSPLHF
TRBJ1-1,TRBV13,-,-,TGTGCCAGCAGCTCCCTCGGGCATGGGAACACTGAAGCTTTCTTT,CASSSLGHGNTEAFF
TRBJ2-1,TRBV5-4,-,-,TGTGCCAGCAGCCCCCCGGGTAGCCACCCCTACAATGAGCAGTTCTTC,CASSPPGSHPYNEQFF
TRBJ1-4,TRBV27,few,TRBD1,TGTGCCAGCAGTCCAATACATTCCGACAGGGGGCCAGAAAAACTGTTTTTT,CASSPIHSDRGPEKLFF
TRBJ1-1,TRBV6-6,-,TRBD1,TGTGCCAGCAGTTCCCACAGGGGAGGTGCAGCTTTCTTT,CASSSHRGGAAFF
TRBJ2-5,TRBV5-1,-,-,TGCGCCAGCAGCTTCACAGGGAGTAAGGAGACCCAGTACTTC,CASSFTGSKETQYF
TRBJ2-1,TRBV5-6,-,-,TGTGCCAGCAGCGACCCCTTTGGCGGGGCTGAGCAGTTCTTC,CASSDPFGGAEQFF
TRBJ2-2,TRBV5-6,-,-,TGTGCCAGCAGCTTGGTGGTCGGATCCGGGGAGCTGTTTTTT,CASSLVVGSGELFF
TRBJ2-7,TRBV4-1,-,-,TGCGCCAGCAGCCAAGATCCCGCTAGCTACGAGCAGTACTTC,CASSQDPASYEQYF
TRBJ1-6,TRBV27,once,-,TGTGCCAGCAGTTCACAGGGACTAAATTCACCCCTCCACTTT,CASSSQGLNSPLHF
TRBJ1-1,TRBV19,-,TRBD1,TGTGCCAGTAGTCCACGAGACAGGGTAAGGACTGAAGCTTTCTTT,CASSPRDRVRTEAFF
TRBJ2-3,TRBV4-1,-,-,TGCGCCAGCAGCCAAGATTGGGTCGCGGGGCTCACAGATACGCAGTATTTT,CASSQDWVAGLTDTQYF
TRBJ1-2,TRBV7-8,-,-,TGTGCCAGCAGCTTGCAGGGAGACTATGGCTACACCTTC,CASSLQGDYGYTF
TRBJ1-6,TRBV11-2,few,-,TGTGCCAGCAGCTTAGAGTTCGGCTGGGACGATTCACCCCTCCACTTT,CASSLEFGWDDSPLHF
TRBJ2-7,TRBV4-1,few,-,TGCGCCAGCAGCCATTCACGGGGATACGAGCAGTACTTC,CASSHSRGYEQYF
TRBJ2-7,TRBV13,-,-,TGTGCCAGCAGCCGCGGACAGTGGGGGTCCTACGAGCAGTACTTC,CASSRGQWGSYEQYF
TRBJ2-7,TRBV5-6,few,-,TGTGCCAGCAGCTTCATTCGTGGGGCTTCCTACGAGCAGTACTTC,CASSFIRGASYEQYF
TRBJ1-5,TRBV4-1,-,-,TGCGCCAGCAGCCCGCAGGGTGGGGTAGGGAATCAGCCCCAGCATTTT,CASSPQGGVGNQPQHF
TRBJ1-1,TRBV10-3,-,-,TGTGCCATCAGTGAAGAGGGGGTAGGCGACACTGAAGCTTTCTTT,CAISEEGVGDTEAFF
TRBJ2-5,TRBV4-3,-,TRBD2,TGCGCCAGCAGCCAGGAGCGGGGGGGACAAGAGACCCAGTACTTC,CASSQERGGQETQYF
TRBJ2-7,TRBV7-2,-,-,TGTGCCAGCAGCTTAGATGCAGACTTTTCCTACGAGCAGTACTTC,CASSLDADFSYEQYF
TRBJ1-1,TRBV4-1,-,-,TGCGCCAGCAGCCAAGCCCAGGGCTCGAACACTGAAGCTTTCTTT,CASSQAQGSNTEAFF
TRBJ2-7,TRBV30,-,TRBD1,TGTGCCTGGAGTGTAACAGGGGGCTACGAGCAGTACTTC,CAWSVTGGYEQYF
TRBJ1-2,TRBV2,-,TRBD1,TGTGCCAGCAGCCCGGGACAGGGTTATCGTAGCTATGGCTACACCTTC,CASSPGQGYRSYGYTF
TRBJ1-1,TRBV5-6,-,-,TGTGCCAGCAGCTTTCTACAGGATCATGAAGCTTTCTTT,CASSFLQDHEAFF
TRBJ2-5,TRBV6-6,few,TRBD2,TGTGCCAGCAGTTACATGGGGGAGGGAGAGACCCAGTACTTC,CASSYMGEGETQYF
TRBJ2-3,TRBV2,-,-,TGTGCCAGCTTGACCCTCACAGATACGCAGTATTTT,CASLTLTDTQYF
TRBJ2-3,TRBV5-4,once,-,TGTGCCAGCAGCTTGATGGGGGGCGCCGATACGCAGTATTTT,CASSLMGGADTQYF
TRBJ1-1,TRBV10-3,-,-,TGTGCCATCAGTGAGCAGGGTAGTACTGAAGCTTTCTTT,CAISEQGSTEAFF
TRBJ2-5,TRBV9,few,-,TGTGCCAGCAGCGTAGTAGGCAGGCCTCAAGAGACCCAGTACTTC,CASSVVGRPQETQYF